This T cell receptor beta chain is drawn from a study of shared clonotypes between healthy human individuals. Trimming took 2 bases from V and 6 from J, leaving 20 bases between them. Germline CDR1 MDHEN, CDR2 SYDVKM. The CDR3 extends over 16 amino acids. Profiling relied on immunoSEQ multiplex PCR, and the TCRdb table lists in-frame clones only, not all of them. The table has 1.5 million to 2.5 million clones, less than 95% seen once. Broader study findings: The researchers took only blood, and tissue repertoires probably look different. Rarefaction revealed incomplete sorted-subset sequencing despite large depth. Generation probabilities were higher for clonotypes shared across all four sorted-subset donors than for unshared ones. Across subsets, estimated richness was generally greater for naive than for memory populations.

The naive CD8 fraction comprised CD45RO-negative cells positively selected for CCR7 and excluded terminally differentiated effector memory CD45RA+ cells. For this clone: The antigen is not known.

The sequencing sample was made of naive CD8+ T cells sorted from blood. This TCR was recovered from a young man in good health. The genes are TRBV28 and TRBJ2-7, with D tentatively TRBD2 (6 bases). The CDR3 DNA reads TGTGCCAGCAGTTTACCCCCGGGAGACTTTAAGGGCGAGCAGTACTTC. Translation gives CASSLPPGDFKGEQYF.